Following are 3 T cell receptor beta chains from one sample sequenced in a study of T cell repertoires in cytomegalovirus infection. No antigen has been identified for these receptors. TCRdb re-called the reads with MiXCR, one entry per CDR3 protein. The repertoire includes some 220,000 distinct CDR3 sequences, approximately 40% of them detected once, and around 64% sits in the top ten. Sample: CD8+ T cells from cultured PBMCs, taken from culture after CMV antigen stimulation. These receptors all stem from a human donor in good health (CMV status not recorded). Some clones in this sample may be carry-over from other donors' samples.

The chain is built from TRBV27 and TRBJ2-1; 9 bases agree with TRBD2. V lost 1 base, J lost 4 bases, and 2 bases stayed unmatched. CDR3 length: 15 amino acids. From germline, CDR1 is MNHEY and CDR2 SMNVEV (reference sequence). The CDR3 coding sequence is TGTGCCAGCAGTTTATTGACTAGCGGATACAATGAGCAGTTCTTC. Its protein product is CASSLLTSGYNEQFF.

The V call is TRBV7-9, the J call TRBJ2-7, with TRBD1 matching over 12 bases. With 4 bases clipped from V and 4 bases from J, the junction kept 5 bases outside the gene matches. There are 15 residues in the CDR3. Germline CDR1 and CDR2: SEHNR and FQNEAQ (reference sequence). The CDR3 protein is CASSSPGQGAYEQYF. The CDR3 nucleotides are TGTGCCAGCAGCTCCCCGGGACAGGGGGCATACGAGCAGTACTTC.

The rearrangement joins TRBV7-9 to TRBJ1-4; D unresolved. The germline gives CDR1 SEHNR, CDR2 FQNEAQ (reference sequence). With 6 bases removed from V and 3 bases from J, the gap between germline ends came to 2 bases. The CDR3 loop spans 11 amino acids. CDR3 in DNA: TGTGCCAGCAGTGCTAATGAAAAACTGTTTTTT. The encoded protein is CASSANEKLFF.